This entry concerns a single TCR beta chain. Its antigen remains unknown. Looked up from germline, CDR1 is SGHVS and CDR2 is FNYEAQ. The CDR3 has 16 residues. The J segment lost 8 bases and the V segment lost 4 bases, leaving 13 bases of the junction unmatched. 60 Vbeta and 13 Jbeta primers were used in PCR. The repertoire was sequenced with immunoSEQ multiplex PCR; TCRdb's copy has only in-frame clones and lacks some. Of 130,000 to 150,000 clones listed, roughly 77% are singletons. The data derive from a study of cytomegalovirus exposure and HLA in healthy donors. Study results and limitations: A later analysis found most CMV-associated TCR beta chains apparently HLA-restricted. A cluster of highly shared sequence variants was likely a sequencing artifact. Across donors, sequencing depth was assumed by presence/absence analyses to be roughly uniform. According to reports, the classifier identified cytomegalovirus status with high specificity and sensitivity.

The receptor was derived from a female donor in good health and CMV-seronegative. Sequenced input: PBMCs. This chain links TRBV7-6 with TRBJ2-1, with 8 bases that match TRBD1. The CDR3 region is CASSSTLRTGNHEQFF. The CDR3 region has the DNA TGTGCCAGCAGCTCGACACTGAGGACAGGGAACCATGAGCAGTTCTTC.